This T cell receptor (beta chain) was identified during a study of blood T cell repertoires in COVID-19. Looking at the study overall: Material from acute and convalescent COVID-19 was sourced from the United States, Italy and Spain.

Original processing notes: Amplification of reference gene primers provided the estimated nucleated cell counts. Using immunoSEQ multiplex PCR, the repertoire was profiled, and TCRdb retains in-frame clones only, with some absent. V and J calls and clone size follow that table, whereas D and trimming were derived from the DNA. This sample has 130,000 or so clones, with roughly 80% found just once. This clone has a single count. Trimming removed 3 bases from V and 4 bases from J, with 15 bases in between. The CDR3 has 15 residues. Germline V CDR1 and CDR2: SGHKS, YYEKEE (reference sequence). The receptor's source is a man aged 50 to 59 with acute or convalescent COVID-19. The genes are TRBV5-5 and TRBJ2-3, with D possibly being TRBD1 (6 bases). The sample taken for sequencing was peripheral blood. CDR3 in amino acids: CASSSGTIPADTQYF. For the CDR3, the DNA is TGTGCCAGCAGCTCCGGGACAATCCCCGCAGATACGCAGTATTTT. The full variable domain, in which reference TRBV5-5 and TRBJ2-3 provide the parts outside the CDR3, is DAGVTQSPTHLIKTRGQQVTLRCSPISGHKSVSWYQQVLGQGPQFIFQYYEKEERGRGNFPDRFSARQFPNYSSELNVNALLLGDSALYLCASSSGTIPADTQYFGPGTRLTVL.